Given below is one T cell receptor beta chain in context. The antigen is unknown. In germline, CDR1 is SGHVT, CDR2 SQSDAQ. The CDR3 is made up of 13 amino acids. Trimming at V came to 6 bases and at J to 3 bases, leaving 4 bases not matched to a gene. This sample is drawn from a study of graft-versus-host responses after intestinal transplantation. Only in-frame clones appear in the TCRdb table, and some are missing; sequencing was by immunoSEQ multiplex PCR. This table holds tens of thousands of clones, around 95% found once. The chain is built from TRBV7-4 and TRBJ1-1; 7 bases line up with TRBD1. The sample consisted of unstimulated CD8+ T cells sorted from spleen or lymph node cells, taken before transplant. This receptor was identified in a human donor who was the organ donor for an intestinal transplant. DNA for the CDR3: TGTGCCAGCAGTGCAACAGGGGACACTGAAGCTTTCTTT. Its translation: CASSATGDTEAFF.